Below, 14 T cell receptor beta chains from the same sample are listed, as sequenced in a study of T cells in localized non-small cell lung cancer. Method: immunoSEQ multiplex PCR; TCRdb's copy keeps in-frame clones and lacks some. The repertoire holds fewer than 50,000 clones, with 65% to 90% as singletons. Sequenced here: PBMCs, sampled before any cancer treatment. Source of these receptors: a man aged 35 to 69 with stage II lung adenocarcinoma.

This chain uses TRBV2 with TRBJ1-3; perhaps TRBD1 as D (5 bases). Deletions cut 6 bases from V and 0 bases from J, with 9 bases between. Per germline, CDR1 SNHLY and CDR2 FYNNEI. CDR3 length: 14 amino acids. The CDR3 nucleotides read TGTGCCAGCAGGTCAGGGAACTCTGGAAACACCATATATTTT. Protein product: CASRSGNSGNTIYF.

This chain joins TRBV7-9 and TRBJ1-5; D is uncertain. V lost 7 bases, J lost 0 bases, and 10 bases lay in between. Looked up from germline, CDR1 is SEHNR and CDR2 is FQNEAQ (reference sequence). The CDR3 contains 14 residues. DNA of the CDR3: TGTGCCAGCACCAACAGCTTTAGCAATCAGCCCCAGCATTTT. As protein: CASTNSFSNQPQHF.

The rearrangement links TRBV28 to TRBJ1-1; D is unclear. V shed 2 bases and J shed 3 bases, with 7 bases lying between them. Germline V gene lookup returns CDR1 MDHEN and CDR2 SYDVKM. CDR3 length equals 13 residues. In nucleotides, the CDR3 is TGTGCCAGCAGTTTACACAGAGACACTGAAGCTTTCTTT. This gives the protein CASSLHRDTEAFF.

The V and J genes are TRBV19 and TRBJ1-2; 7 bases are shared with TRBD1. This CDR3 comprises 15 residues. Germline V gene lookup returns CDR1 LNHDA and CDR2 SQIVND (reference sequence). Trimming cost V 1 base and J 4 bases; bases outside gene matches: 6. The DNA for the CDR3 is TGTGCCAGTAGTATAGGAGGGGGCATCGGCTATGGCTACACCTTC. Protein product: CASSIGGGIGYGYTF.

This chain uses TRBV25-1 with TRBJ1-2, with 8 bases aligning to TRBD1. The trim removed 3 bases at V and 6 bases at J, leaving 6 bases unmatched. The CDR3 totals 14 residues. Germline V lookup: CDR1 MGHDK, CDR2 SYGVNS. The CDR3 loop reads CASSDGQGSDGYTF. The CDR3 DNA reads TGTGCCAGCAGTGATGGACAGGGTAGTGATGGCTACACCTTC.

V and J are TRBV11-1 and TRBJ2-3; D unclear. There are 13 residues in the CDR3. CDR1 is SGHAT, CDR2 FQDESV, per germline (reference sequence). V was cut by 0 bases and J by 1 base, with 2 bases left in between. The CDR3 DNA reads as TGTGCCAGCAGCTTAGCAGGCACAGATACGCAGTATTTT. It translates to CASSLAGTDTQYF. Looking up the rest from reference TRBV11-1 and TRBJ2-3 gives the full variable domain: EAEVAQSPRYKITEKSQAVAFWCDPISGHATLYWYRQILGQGPELLVQFQDESVVDDSQLPKDRFSAERLKGVDSTLKIQPAELGDSAMYLCASSLAGTDTQYFGPGTRLTVL.

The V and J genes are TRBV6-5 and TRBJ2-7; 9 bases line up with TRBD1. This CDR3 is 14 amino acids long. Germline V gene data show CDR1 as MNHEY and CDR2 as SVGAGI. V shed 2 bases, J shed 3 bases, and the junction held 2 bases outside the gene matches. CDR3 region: CASSYKDRGYEQYF. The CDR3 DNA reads TGTGCCAGCAGTTACAAGGACAGGGGCTACGAGCAGTACTTC.

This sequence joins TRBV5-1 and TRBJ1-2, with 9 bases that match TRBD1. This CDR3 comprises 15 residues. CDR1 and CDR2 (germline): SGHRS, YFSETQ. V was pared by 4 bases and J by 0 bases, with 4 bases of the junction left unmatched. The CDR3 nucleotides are TGCGCCAGCAGCCGGGACAGGGCAACTAACTATGGCTACACCTTC. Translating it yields CASSRDRATNYGYTF.

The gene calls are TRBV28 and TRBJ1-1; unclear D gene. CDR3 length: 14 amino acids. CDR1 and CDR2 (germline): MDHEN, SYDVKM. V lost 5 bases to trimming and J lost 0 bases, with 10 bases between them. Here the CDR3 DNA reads TGTGCCAGCAGTCGAAACCTATTGAACACTGAAGCTTTCTTT. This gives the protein CASSRNLLNTEAFF. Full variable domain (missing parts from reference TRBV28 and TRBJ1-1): DVKVTQSSRYLVKRTGEKVFLECVQDMDHENMFWYRQDPGLGLRLIYFSYDVKMKEKGDIPEGYSVSREKKERFSLILESASTNQTSMYLCASSRNLLNTEAFFGQGTRLTVV.

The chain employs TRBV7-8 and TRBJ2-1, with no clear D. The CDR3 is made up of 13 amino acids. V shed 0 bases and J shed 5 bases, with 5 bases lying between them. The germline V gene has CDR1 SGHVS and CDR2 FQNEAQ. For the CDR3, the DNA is TGTGCCAGCAGCTTAGCCGAGAACAATGAGCAGTTCTTC. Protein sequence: CASSLAENNEQFF.

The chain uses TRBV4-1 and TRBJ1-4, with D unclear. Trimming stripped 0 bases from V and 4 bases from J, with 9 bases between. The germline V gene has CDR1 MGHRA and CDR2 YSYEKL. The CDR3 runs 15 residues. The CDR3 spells CASSQEKGYNEKLFF. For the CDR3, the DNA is TGCGCCAGCAGCCAAGAAAAAGGGTATAATGAAAAACTGTTTTTT.

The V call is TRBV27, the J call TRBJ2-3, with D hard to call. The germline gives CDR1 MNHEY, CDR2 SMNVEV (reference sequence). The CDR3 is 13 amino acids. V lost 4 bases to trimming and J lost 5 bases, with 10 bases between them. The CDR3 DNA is TGTGCCAGCAGTTGGGCCTTCGGAGATACGCAGTATTTT. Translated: CASSWAFGDTQYF.

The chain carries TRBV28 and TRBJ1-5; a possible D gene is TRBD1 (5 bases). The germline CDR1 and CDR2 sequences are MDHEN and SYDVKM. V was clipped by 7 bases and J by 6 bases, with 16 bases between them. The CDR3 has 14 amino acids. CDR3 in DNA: TGTGCCAGCACCAACGGGGGGGGTAGTCAGCCCCAGCATTTT. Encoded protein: CASTNGGGSQPQHF.

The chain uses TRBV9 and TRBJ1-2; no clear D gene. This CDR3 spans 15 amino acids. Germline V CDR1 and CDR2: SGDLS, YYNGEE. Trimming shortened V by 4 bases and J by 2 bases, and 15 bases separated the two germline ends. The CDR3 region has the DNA TGTGCCAGCAGCCCCACCCCTACACAAAACTATGGCTACACCTTC. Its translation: CASSPTPTQNYGYTF.